Each of the 2 T cell receptor beta chains below was sequenced from the same sample in a study of early T cells in non-severe SARS-CoV-2 infection (dated by TCRdb to about 2021). The library was made by 5' RACE. TCRdb names NextSeq 500 as the instrument used. TCRdb redid the processing of the public reads, applying fastp at Q25 and MiXCR, and retained in-frame beta chains. Every CDR3 protein is listed once, alongside the most common genes and DNA of its rows. This sample is represented by about 48,000 distinct CDR3 sequences; 6.2% of them were singletons. Together, the top ten hold roughly 6.9% of the sample. The starting material was whole blood, obtained at baseline. These receptors were collected from an adult who was a healthcare worker with PCR-confirmed SARS-CoV-2 infection or an uninfected control (not recorded which).

This clonotype was counted only a few times. V usage is TRBV20-1 and J usage is TRBJ2-7; D tentatively fits TRBD1 or TRBD2 (5 bases each). From germline, CDR1 is DFQATT and CDR2 SNEGSKA (reference sequence). The length of the CDR3 is 13 residues. The V end lost 6 bases, the J end lost 0 bases, and 12 bases lay between the germline ends. For the CDR3, the DNA is TGCAGTGCCACCTCGGGACGCTCCTACGAGCAGTACTTC. Translated: CSATSGRSYEQYF.

This clonotype was picked up a small number of times. No conserved phenylalanine or tryptophan ends this CDR3, so it is likely a read error. No DNA is shown, since the ends of the CDR3 on it are uncertain; the CDR3 is the one TCRdb lists. The chain recombines TRBV5-1 with TRBJ2-1; TRBD2 is the table's D call and was not checked against the DNA. The CDR3 length is 13 residues, termini included. The germline CDR1 and CDR2 sequences are SGHRS and YFSETQ. CDR3 sequence: CASGEGSAPSTSV.